The clone carrying this T cell receptor beta chain was observed a single time. This specimen comes from a study of blood T cell repertoires in COVID-19. Across the study: COVID-19 samples, acute and convalescent, were from the United States, Italy and Spain. In each case, the material was cDNA or gDNA derived from T cells, B-cell-depleted T cells, or PBMCs.

The CDR3 contains 16 residues. Germline V CDR1 and CDR2: SEHNR, FQNEAQ (reference sequence). J lost 4 bases, V lost 4 bases, and 8 bases had no gene match. Source study methods: From reference gene primer amplification, estimates of nucleated cell counts were derived. TCRdb's copy holds only in-frame clones and misses some; the assay was immunoSEQ multiplex PCR. V and J calls and clone size follow that table, whereas D and trimming were derived from the DNA. The profile shows some 120,000 clones, around nine tenths of them singletons. Sequenced input: peripheral blood. The sequence derives from a human donor in a cohort sampled during active COVID-19. V is TRBV7-9 and J is TRBJ2-3; TRBD1 matches 10 bases. CDR3 loop: CASSYLTGGAADTQYF. DNA for the CDR3: TGTGCCAGCAGCTATCTGACAGGGGGCGCCGCAGATACGCAGTATTTT. Drawing the rest from reference TRBV7-9 and TRBJ2-3, the complete variable domain is DTGVSQNPRHKITKRGQNVTFRCDPISEHNRLYWYRQTLGQGPEFLTYFQNEAQLEKSRLLSDRFSAERPKGSFSTLEIQRTEQGDSAMYLCASSYLTGGAADTQYFGPGTRLTVL.